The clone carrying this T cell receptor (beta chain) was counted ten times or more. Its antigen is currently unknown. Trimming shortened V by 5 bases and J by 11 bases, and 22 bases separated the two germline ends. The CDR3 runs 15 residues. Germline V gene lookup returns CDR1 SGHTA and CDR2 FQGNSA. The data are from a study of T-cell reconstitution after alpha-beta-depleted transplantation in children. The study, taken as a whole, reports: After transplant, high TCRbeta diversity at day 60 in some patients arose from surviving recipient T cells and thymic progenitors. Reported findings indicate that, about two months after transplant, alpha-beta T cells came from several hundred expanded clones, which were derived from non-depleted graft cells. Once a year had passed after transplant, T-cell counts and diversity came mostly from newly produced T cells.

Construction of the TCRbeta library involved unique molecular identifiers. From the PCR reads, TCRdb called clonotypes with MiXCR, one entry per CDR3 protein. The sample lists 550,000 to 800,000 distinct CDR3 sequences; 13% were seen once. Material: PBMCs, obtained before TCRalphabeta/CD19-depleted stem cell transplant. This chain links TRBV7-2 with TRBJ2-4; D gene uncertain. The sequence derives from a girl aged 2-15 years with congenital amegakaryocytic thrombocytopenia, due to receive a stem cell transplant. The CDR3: CASSQNVPGRRFQYF. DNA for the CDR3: TGTGCCAGCAGCCAAAACGTGCCAGGCCGTAGGTTTCAGTACTTC.